This T cell receptor (beta chain) appears in the sequencing data of a study of blood T cell repertoires in COVID-19. At the level of the study: Italy, Spain and the United States were the sources of the convalescent and acute COVID-19 samples. The cDNA or gDNA used as material had been derived from T cells, B-cell-depleted T cells, or PBMCs.

Germline loops: CDR1 GTSNPN, CDR2 SVGIG (reference sequence). The CDR3 consists of 12 residues. Trimming removed 2 bases from V and 2 bases from J, with 6 bases in between. In the study's own analysis: Amplifying reference gene primers gave estimates of nucleated cell counts. TCRdb's copy holds only in-frame clones and misses some; the assay was immunoSEQ multiplex PCR. The DNA was the basis for D and trimming; V, J and clone size are from that table. The sample has approximately 250,000 clones, 70% to 90% seen once. This sequence was found in a man aged 35 to 55 with acute or convalescent COVID-19. Sequenced input: peripheral blood. The V call is TRBV30, the J call TRBJ1-2; D gene unclear. In DNA, the CDR3 is TGTGCCTGGAGTCAGGAAAACTATGGCTACACCTTC. Protein sequence: CAWSQENYGYTF.